The next 13 T cell receptor beta chains were all read from a single sample in a study of beta chain features in type 1 diabetes (dated by TCRdb to between 2017 and 2018). The paper's findings and limits, for the study overall: A moderate but significant shortening of TCRB CDR3 length was observed in type 1 diabetes patients in all four CD4+ subsets.

The protocol used for the library was the immunoSEQ multiplex PCR assay. The High Capacity cDNA Reverse Transcription Kit was used to reverse transcribe all of the isolated RNA, meaning that expressed TCRB transcripts were what got sequenced. Here the immuneACCESS table is served through TCRdb, limited to in-frame sequences with V and J called. Missing clones are a known gap in these copies; in checked studies unresolved V genes cover under half, and the rest lacks a known reason. The sample includes 200,000 to 300,000 clones, with about 14% observed a single time. The ten largest clones take up approximately 0.018% of the sample. Their cognate antigens are unknown. Material: naive CD4+ T cells from blood. Per the publication, the cell subset or site label means: true naive CD4+ T cells. The origin of the receptors is a man aged 25 to 45 with type 1 diabetes.

The rearrangement uses TRBV2 and TRBJ1-5, with no clear D. The germline gives CDR1 SNHLY, CDR2 FYNNEI. V was shortened by 0 bases and J by 1 base, with 4 bases between the two germline ends. The CDR3 loop spans 14 amino acids. The CDR3 here is CASSEALSNQPQHF. The DNA of the CDR3 is TGTGCCAGCAGTGAAGCGCTAAGCAATCAGCCCCAGCATTTT. Full variable domain (missing parts from reference TRBV2 and TRBJ1-5): EPEVTQTPSHQVTQMGQEVILRCVPISNHLYFYWYRQILGQKVEFLVSFYNNEISEKSEIFDDQFSVERPDGSNFTLKIRSTKLEDSAMYFCASSEALSNQPQHFGDGTRLSIL.

A few counts support this clone. The chain recombines TRBV7-2 with TRBJ2-5; 8 nucleotides match TRBD2. Germline V gene data show CDR1 as SGHTA and CDR2 as FQGNSA. The CDR3 has 15 residues. The V gene end was trimmed by 10 bases and the J gene end by 5 bases; junction bases not matched to a gene: 15. CDR3 sequence (DNA): TGTGCCACCTCCCGACCGGGGGGGGTGGTGGAGACCCAGTACTTC. It translates to CATSRPGGVVETQYF.

This clone occurred a few times. J is TRBJ2-5 and V is TRBV5-4; D not resolved. Looked up from germline, CDR1 is SGHNT and CDR2 is YYREEE (reference sequence). V was shortened by 1 base and J by 3 bases, with 7 bases between the two germline ends. This CDR3 is built from 13 residues. CDR3 DNA sequence: TGTGCCAGCAGCTTGCACGGAGAAGAGACCCAGTACTTC. This translates into CASSLHGEETQYF. Combining the CDR3 with reference TRBV5-4 and TRBJ2-5 gives the whole variable domain ETGVTQSPTHLIKTRGQQVTLRCSSQSGHNTVSWYQQALGQGPQFIFQYYREEENGRGNFPPRFSGLQFPNYSSELNVNALELDDSALYLCASSLHGEETQYFGPGTRLLVL.

The CDR3 reads CASSPDSLYQETQYF. The CDR3 nucleotides are TGTGCCAGCTCACCAGACAGCCTGTACCAAGAGACCCAGTACTTC. V and J are TRBV18 and TRBJ2-5, with D tentatively TRBD1 (5 bases). This CDR3 region has 15 residues. Germline V gene data show CDR1 as KGHSH and CDR2 as LQKENI. V was cut by 2 bases and J by 0 bases, with 10 bases left in between.

This chain joins TRBV5-1 and TRBJ2-1; TRBD1 might be the D (6 bases). The CDR3 totals 14 residues. V dropped 4 bases and J dropped 3 bases, with 11 bases sitting between them. The germline gives CDR1 SGHRS, CDR2 YFSETQ. CDR3 sequence: CASSRQENYNEQFF. CDR3 nucleotides: TGCGCCAGCAGCCGACAGGAAAACTACAATGAGCAGTTCTTC.

CDR3 nucleotide sequence: TGTGCCAGCAGCCTAGGGACTCCTGCTACTGGCTACACCTTC. It encodes CASSLGTPATGYTF. The rearrangement uses TRBV6-5 and TRBJ1-2; D possibly corresponds to TRBD1 (5 bases). This CDR3 is 14 amino acids long. Germline CDR1 reads MNHEY; CDR2 reads SVGAGI. With 6 bases removed from V and 7 bases from J, the gap between germline ends came to 18 bases.

This clone was counted only a few times. CDR3 protein: CASSPRASQTYNEQFF. In DNA, the CDR3 is TGTGCCAGCAGCCCCCGGGCTAGCCAAACCTACAATGAGCAGTTCTTC. The V gene is TRBV5-4, the J gene TRBJ2-1; D is possibly TRBD2 (5 bases). V was cut by 4 bases and J by 2 bases, with 16 bases left in between. Germline values: CDR1 SGHNT, CDR2 YYREEE (reference sequence). The CDR3 contains 16 residues.

The rearrangement joins TRBV10-2 to TRBJ1-6; 10 positions agree with TRBD1. The CDR3 consists of 17 residues. The germline CDR1 and CDR2 sequences are WSHSY and SAAADI. Losses at the gene ends were 5 bases for V and 0 bases for J; bases not matched to a gene: 4. CDR3 in amino acids: CASSRTGGSSYNSPLHF. Written as DNA, the CDR3 is TGCGCCAGCAGTCGGACAGGGGGTTCCTCCTATAATTCACCCCTCCACTTT.

V gene TRBV7-2 combines with J gene TRBJ1-2; 7 bases map to TRBD1. V gave up 1 base and J gave up 4 bases; unmatched junction bases: 6. CDR3 length: 15 amino acids. Germline V gene sequence: CDR1 SGHTA, CDR2 FQGNSA. CDR3 amino acids: CASSLGEAGGYGYTF. The CDR3 DNA reads TGTGCCAGCAGCTTAGGAGAGGCAGGGGGCTATGGCTACACCTTC.

This clone was counted between two and nine times. V gene TRBV29-1 combines with J gene TRBJ1-1; D not resolved. Germline CDR1 reads SQVTM; CDR2 reads ANQGSEA. The ends were cut back, 3 bases at V and 8 bases at J, with 10 bases in the middle. CDR3 length equals 11 residues. The CDR3 nucleotides are TGCAGCGTTGATGAGGCCGGCGAAGCTTTCTTT. It encodes CSVDEAGEAFF. Filled out from reference TRBV29-1 and TRBJ1-1, the complete variable domain reads SAVISQKPSRDICQRGTSLTIQCQVDSQVTMMFWYRQQPGQSLTLIATANQGSEATYESGFVIDKFPISRPNLTFSTLTVSNMSPEDSSIYLCSVDEAGEAFFGQGTRLTVV.

CDR3 amino acids: CASSPRRDRGTHEQYF. The CDR3 DNA is TGTGCCAGCAGCCCCCGCCGGGACAGGGGGACCCACGAGCAGTACTTC. V and J are TRBV7-8 and TRBJ2-7; 11 bases are shared with TRBD1. The CDR3 contains 16 residues. After removal of 5 bases from V and 5 bases from J, the junction contained 11 bases not matched to a gene. In germline, CDR1 is SGHVS, CDR2 FQNEAQ.

J is TRBJ1-2 and V is TRBV6-5; possibly TRBD1 for D (6 bases). This CDR3 has 13 amino acids. Trimming took off 5 bases at V and 0 bases at J, with 7 bases between the two ends. Looked up from germline, CDR1 is MNHEY and CDR2 is SVGAGI. The DNA for the CDR3 is TGTGCCAGCAGTAGGACAGCTAACTATGGCTACACCTTC. This codes for CASSRTANYGYTF.

The CDR3 loop is CASSQGSGRAFIGELFF. DNA of the CDR3: TGCGCCAGCAGCCAAGGCAGCGGGAGGGCCTTTATCGGGGAGCTGTTTTTT. This chain connects TRBV4-1 to TRBJ2-2; 10 bases map to TRBD2. Germline CDR1 reads MGHRA; CDR2 reads YSYEKL. Trimming cost V 1 base and J 7 bases; bases outside gene matches: 9. The CDR3 runs to 17 residues.